The following is a T cell receptor beta chain sequence with its context. No antigen is known for it. Drawn from each donor were approximately 9.2 milliliters of peripheral blood. CDR1 LGHDT and CDR2 YNNKEL come from the germline V gene (reference sequence). This CDR3 has 18 residues. Trimming cost V 4 bases and J 2 bases; bases outside gene matches: 12. The data derive from a study of blood T cells in healthy people across ages. Overall study results and limits: Estimated diversity, derived from one million T cells, was regarded as an underestimate. The study could not conclusively compare naive and antigen-experienced cells, given its unsorted PBMCs.

Using a J-beta primer mix together with a sample-barcoded 5' primer, a second PCR was run for roughly 6 to 12 cycles. Each cDNA molecule was tagged by a template-switch adaptor with 12 random nucleotides. TCRdb re-analysed the 5' RACE reads in MiXCR, keeping a single row per CDR3 protein. The sample yields hundreds of thousands of distinct CDR3 sequences, roughly 60% seen once. Sequences were obtained from blood. The gene calls are TRBV3-1 and TRBJ2-7; 12 positions match TRBD2. This TCR came from a man under 40 in good health. CDR3 bases: TGTGCCAGCAGCCCAGGGTCTAGCGGGGGGGCCCACCCCTACGAGCAGTACTTC. Amino acids: CASSPGSSGGAHPYEQYF.